These 25 T cell receptor beta chains came from one sample sequenced in a study of spatial heterogeneity in lung cancer. The sample's time point: sample taken at primary tumor resection. Findings and limits, study-wide: Tumor mutation count correlated with how many alpha and beta TCRs expanded intratumorally.

Their recognized antigens are unknown. TCRdb re-analysed the 5' RACE reads in MiXCR, keeping a single row per CDR3 protein. This repertoire shows about 3,000 distinct CDR3 sequences, roughly 6.5% found once; its top ten account for about a tenth. Source: lung tumor tissue, taken at surgery. These receptors were obtained from a male donor with early-stage non-small cell lung cancer.

Relative to its sample, this clonotype is medium-sized. This beta chain lies outside the target of a library built for alpha chains; its clone size means little. This chain joins TRBV7-8 and TRBJ2-5; no clear D. This CDR3 comprises 14 residues. V was clipped by 6 bases and J by 2 bases, with 13 bases between them. Germline CDR1 and CDR2: SGHVS and FQNEAQ. For the CDR3, the DNA is TGTGCCAGCAGACAGACTTCCGGGCAAGAGACCCAGTACTTC. It is translated as CASRQTSGQETQYF.

This clonotype is medium-sized in the sample. This beta chain is an off-target read within a library intended for alpha chains, so its frequency means little. V gene TRBV7-9 combines with J gene TRBJ1-3; TRBD1 agrees at 7 bases. J lost 2 bases, V lost 3 bases, and 1 base had no gene match. From germline, CDR1 is SEHNR and CDR2 FQNEAQ (reference sequence). CDR3 length equals 14 residues. The CDR3 DNA is TGTGCCAGCAGCTTCACAGGGGCTGGAAACACCATATATTTT. Translation: CASSFTGAGNTIYF. The full variable domain, its missing parts supplied by reference TRBV7-9 and TRBJ1-3, is DTGVSQNPRHKITKRGQNVTFRCDPISEHNRLYWYRQTLGQGPEFLTYFQNEAQLEKSRLLSDRFSAERPKGSFSTLEIQRTEQGDSAMYLCASSFTGAGNTIYFGEGSWLTVV.

In its sample, this clonotype is medium-sized. Found in a library prepared for alpha chains, this beta chain is an off-target read, and its abundance has little meaning. The chain uses TRBV2 and TRBJ2-2, with D unresolved. Deletions cut 4 bases from V and 4 bases from J, with 7 bases between. Germline CDR1 and CDR2: SNHLY and FYNNEI. The length of the CDR3 is 13 residues. This chain's CDR3 is CASSVLSTGELFF. CDR3 bases: TGTGCCAGCAGTGTTCTCTCCACCGGGGAGCTGTTTTTT.

This clonotype is termed medium-sized. The library was built for alpha chains, so this beta chain is an off-target read and its size means little. V is TRBV20-1 and J is TRBJ1-5; 9 bases match TRBD1. V dropped 5 bases and J dropped 0; count of bases not matched to a gene: 8. This CDR3 contains 16 residues. Germline assignment: CDR1 DFQATT and CDR2 SNEGSKA (reference sequence). CDR3 nucleotides: TGCAGTGCTCCCGGGACAGGGAGTTATAGCAATCAGCCCCAGCATTTT. Protein sequence: CSAPGTGSYSNQPQHF.

Judged by abundance, this clonotype is medium-sized. This beta chain turned up in a library designed for alpha chains; as an off-target read, its abundance says little. The chain uses TRBV20-1 and TRBJ1-4; TRBD1 matches at 7 bases. The CDR3 consists of 14 residues. Trimming cost V 3 bases and J 8 bases; bases outside gene matches: 9. Germline CDR1 reads DFQATT; CDR2 reads SNEGSKA (reference sequence). CDR3 residues: CSASRQGGKEKLFF. In nucleotides, the CDR3 is TGCAGTGCTAGCCGACAGGGAGGGAAGGAAAAACTGTTTTTT.

By share of the sample, this clonotype is medium-sized. Little can be read into the size of this beta chain, an off-target read in a library designed for alpha chains. The chain combines TRBV28 with TRBJ2-4, with unresolved D. The germline CDR1 and CDR2 sequences are MDHEN and SYDVKM. Trimming left V 5 bases short and J 6 bases short, with 17 bases between. This CDR3 is 15 amino acids long. Here the CDR3 reads CASSPPLTTRNIQYF. The CDR3 nucleotides are TGTGCCAGCAGTCCCCCGTTGACAACCAGAAACATTCAGTACTTC. Variable domain in full (rest from reference TRBV28 and TRBJ2-4): DVKVTQSSRYLVKRTGEKVFLECVQDMDHENMFWYRQDPGLGLRLIYFSYDVKMKEKGDIPEGYSVSREKKERFSLILESASTNQTSMYLCASSPPLTTRNIQYFGAGTRLSVL.

This clonotype is medium-sized in the sample. This beta chain lies outside the target of a library built for alpha chains; its clone size means little. The CDR3 sequence: CSVEYNQETQYF. CDR3 in DNA: TGCAGCGTTGAATACAATCAAGAGACCCAGTACTTC. The chain is built from TRBV29-1 and TRBJ2-5; D remains unclear. CDR3 length equals 12 residues. The germline V gene encodes CDR1 SQVTM and CDR2 ANQGSEA. Trimming took 2 bases from V and 2 from J, leaving 6 bases between them.

In its sample, this clonotype ranks as medium-sized (0.01 to 0.1%). Found in a library prepared for alpha chains, this beta chain is an off-target read, and its abundance has little meaning. The chain has TRBV9 and TRBJ2-2, with 7 bases aligning to TRBD1. The CDR3 length is 15 residues. After removal of 4 bases from V and 4 bases from J, the junction contained 7 bases not matched to a gene. Germline values: CDR1 SGDLS, CDR2 YYNGEE. CDR3 protein: CASSTRQGSTGELFF. In DNA, the CDR3 is TGTGCCAGCAGCACTCGACAGGGATCCACCGGGGAGCTGTTTTTT.

By proportion, this clonotype is medium-sized. This beta chain is off target for a library built for alpha chains, so its abundance means little. The chain is built from TRBV6-2 or TRBV6-3 and TRBJ1-5; the D is unclear. Germline V gives CDR1 MNHEY, CDR2 SVGEGT. This CDR3 region has 15 residues. The V gene lost 4 bases and the J gene lost 7 bases, with 17 bases spanning the gap. CDR3 sequence reads: CASSSTWGARQPQHF. Written as DNA, the CDR3 is TGTGCCAGCAGTTCCACATGGGGTGCCAGACAGCCCCAGCATTTT.

This clonotype is medium-sized. The library was built for alpha chains, so this beta chain is an off-target read and its size means little. The rearrangement links TRBV10-3 to TRBJ2-3, with D possibly TRBD2 on 7 matching bases. This CDR3 comprises 14 residues. V lost 8 bases and J 4 bases, leaving 16 bases between the germline ends. In germline, CDR1 is ENHRY, CDR2 SYGVKD. CDR3 nucleotides: TGTGCCATCGGGAGGGGGGATGTGGCAGATACGCAGTATTTT. Translated, it gives CAIGRGDVADTQYF.

By sample fraction, this clonotype is medium-sized. The size of this beta chain means little, since it is a stray read in a library made for alpha chains. V usage is TRBV11-2 and J usage is TRBJ2-3, with a weak D call TRBD2 (6 bases). The CDR3 is 15 residues long. The germline V gene has CDR1 SGHAT and CDR2 FQNNGV. Trimming shortened V by 2 bases and J by 4 bases, and 13 bases separated the two germline ends. DNA of the CDR3: TGTGCCAGCAGCTTATTTGGAGGGCAGGCAGATACGCAGTATTTT. Encoded protein: CASSLFGGQADTQYF.

By share, this clonotype ranks as medium-sized (0.01 to 0.1%). This beta chain is a stray read from a library made for alpha chains; its abundance is not meaningful. The chain has TRBV3-1 and TRBJ2-2; no reliable D call. V was clipped by 0 bases and J by 5 bases, with 13 bases between them. CDR3 length equals 16 residues. From germline, CDR1 is LGHDT and CDR2 YNNKEL (reference sequence). The CDR3 sequence is CASSQESLPGTGELFF. DNA for the CDR3: TGTGCCAGCAGCCAAGAAAGTCTCCCGGGTACCGGGGAGCTGTTTTTT.

This clonotype is medium-sized (0.01 to 0.1%) in the sample. This beta chain is an unintended read in a library built for alpha chains; its size means little. The V call is TRBV12-3 or TRBV12-4, the J call TRBJ2-3; D is ambiguous. The CDR3 spans 14 residues. Trimming cost V 7 bases and J 3 bases, with 14 bases left between them. This CDR3 reads CASKEGVGTDTQYF. The CDR3 nucleotides read TGTGCCAGCAAAGAAGGCGTGGGGACAGATACGCAGTATTTT.

By sample fraction, this clonotype is medium-sized (0.01 to 0.1%). This beta chain is an unintended read in a library built for alpha chains; its size means little. V is TRBV18 and J is TRBJ1-5; 9 bases fit TRBD1. Germline V gene lookup returns CDR1 KGHSH and CDR2 LQKENI. CDR3 size: 18 residues. Losses at the gene ends were 1 base for V and 6 bases for J; bases not matched to a gene: 13. The CDR3 DNA reads TGTGCCAGCTCACCACTAGGGACAGGGACGCTCATGGGTCAGCCCCAGCATTTT. Translated: CASSPLGTGTLMGQPQHF.

This clonotype qualifies as medium-sized. In a library made to pick up alpha chains, this beta chain is a stray read with a size that means little. The chain carries TRBV23-1 and TRBJ2-7; D gene ambiguous. TRBV23-1 falls under the ORF class, with uncertain function. Trimming stripped 11 bases from V and 6 bases from J, with 8 bases between. This CDR3 has 9 residues. The CDR3 bases are TGCGCCGCGCGGTCCGAGCAGTACTTC. This codes for CAARSEQYF.

By sample fraction, this clonotype is medium-sized (0.01 to 0.1%). A library made for alpha chains picked up this beta chain off target, so its size means little. As DNA, the CDR3 is TGTGCCAGCAGTTTAGGGGACACAGATACGCAGTATTTT. It yields the protein CASSLGDTDTQYF. The genes are TRBV27 and TRBJ2-3; D unresolved. V dropped 2 bases and J dropped 2 bases, with 5 bases sitting between them. Germline assignment: CDR1 MNHEY and CDR2 SMNVEV (reference sequence). This CDR3 is built from 13 residues.

This clonotype appeared many times. This may arise from a read error, as a much more abundant clone is one base away. The library was built for alpha chains, so this beta chain is an off-target read and its size means little. V and J are TRBV7-2 and TRBJ2-7; no firm D call. V lost 2 bases to trimming and J lost 6 bases, with 8 bases between them. Germline CDR1 SGHTA, CDR2 FQGNSA. The CDR3 loop spans 12 amino acids. CDR3 sequence (DNA): TGTGCCAGCAGCTTATTTGGCTGCGAGCAGTACTTC. It translates to CASSLFGCEQYF. The whole variable domain, filled in from reference TRBV7-2 and TRBJ2-7, reads GAGVSQSPSNKVTEKGKDVELRCDPISGHTALYWYRQSLGQGLEFLIYFQGNSAPDKSGLPSDRFSAERTGGSVSTLTIQRTQQEDSAVYLCASSLFGCEQYFGPGTRLTVT.

This clonotype rates as medium-sized. This beta chain is a stray read from a library made for alpha chains; its abundance is not meaningful. The genes are TRBV5-4 and TRBJ2-5; D unresolved. The germline V gene has CDR1 SGHNT and CDR2 YYREEE (reference sequence). V lost 0 bases and J 10 bases, leaving 19 bases between the germline ends. CDR3 size: 15 residues. The CDR3, as DNA: TGTGCCAGCAGCTTGGATCTCCTCGCGTATCCGGACCAGTACTTC. It yields the protein CASSLDLLAYPDQYF.

By frequency in the sample, this clonotype is medium-sized (0.01 to 0.1%). Found in a library prepared for alpha chains, this beta chain is an off-target read, and its abundance has little meaning. The V call is TRBV25-1, the J call TRBJ1-2; no reliable D call. V was cut by 8 bases and J by 6 bases, with 13 bases left in between. The CDR3 is 12 residues long. The germline gives CDR1 MGHDK, CDR2 SYGVNS. CDR3 protein: CASGIETDGYTF. The CDR3 DNA sequence: TGTGCCAGCGGGATTGAGACGGATGGCTACACCTTC.

In its sample, this clonotype is medium-sized (0.01 to 0.1%). This beta chain is a stray sequence in a library constructed for alpha chains; its clone size is not meaningful. The chain couples TRBV7-6 to TRBJ1-2, with D hard to call. Germline V gene data show CDR1 as SGHVS and CDR2 as FNYEAQ. Between the trimmed V and J ends, which lost 5 bases and 2 bases, there was a span of 9 bases. The CDR3 has 13 residues. The CDR3: CASSPGDNYGYTF. Here the CDR3 DNA reads TGTGCCAGCAGCCCGGGAGACAACTATGGCTACACCTTC.

By sample fraction, this clonotype is medium-sized. This beta chain turned up in a library designed for alpha chains; as an off-target read, its abundance says little. The rearrangement links TRBV7-2 to TRBJ1-6; D possibly corresponds to TRBD1 (6 bases). The CDR3 has 14 residues. The germline CDR1 and CDR2 sequences are SGHTA and FQGNSA. Trimming took off 4 bases at V and 7 bases at J, with 11 bases between the two ends. CDR3 coding DNA: TGTGCCAGCAGCTCACAAACAGGGAATTCACCCCTCCACTTT. Encoded protein: CASSSQTGNSPLHF.

By share, this clonotype ranks as medium-sized. Since it is a stray read in a library aimed at alpha chains, this beta chain has a size that is not meaningful. The chain joins TRBV6-5 to TRBJ2-3, with 12 bases fitting TRBD2. Per germline, CDR1 MNHEY and CDR2 SVGAGI. J lost 0 bases, V lost 0 bases, and 1 base had no gene match. The CDR3 runs 17 residues. The CDR3 sequence is CASSYSTSGRSTDTQYF. The CDR3 DNA reads TGTGCCAGCAGTTACTCGACTAGCGGGAGAAGCACAGATACGCAGTATTTT.

This clonotype was observed many times. Because the library targeted alpha chains, this beta chain is an off-target read whose size means little. The V and J genes are TRBV7-2 and TRBJ2-7; the D gene could be TRBD1 or TRBD2 (5 bases each). CDR3 size: 16 residues. CDR1 and CDR2 from the germline V gene are SGHTA and FQGNSA. V dropped 5 bases and J dropped 2 bases, with 19 bases sitting between them. CDR3 sequence: CASSPAGTTETYEQYF. The CDR3 DNA reads TGTGCCAGCAGCCCAGCCGGGACGACCGAGACCTACGAGCAGTACTTC.

This clonotype is classed as medium-sized. A library prepared for alpha chains yielded this beta chain as an off-target read; its size is of little meaning. In DNA, the CDR3 is TGCAGTGCGCGGGACACCCTCGAGGATACGCAGTATTTT. It codes for CSARDTLEDTQYF. V gene TRBV20-1 combines with J gene TRBJ2-3; TRBD1 or TRBD2 may be the D gene (6 bases each). The germline V gene has CDR1 DFQATT and CDR2 SNEGSKA (reference sequence). CDR3 length equals 13 residues. The germline V and J ends were trimmed by 6 bases and 6 bases, with 16 bases remaining between them.

This clonotype was found many times. Being off target in a library aimed at alpha chains, this beta chain has a size of little meaning. CDR3 protein: CASSPDRIANTGELFF. The CDR3 DNA reads TGTGCCAGCTCACCAGACAGGATCGCGAACACCGGGGAGCTGTTTTTT. The chain links TRBV18 to TRBJ2-2, with D possibly matching TRBD1 (6 bases). Germline lookup yields CDR1 KGHSH and CDR2 LQKENI. CDR3 length equals 16 residues. V lost 2 bases and J 0 bases, leaving 10 bases between the germline ends.